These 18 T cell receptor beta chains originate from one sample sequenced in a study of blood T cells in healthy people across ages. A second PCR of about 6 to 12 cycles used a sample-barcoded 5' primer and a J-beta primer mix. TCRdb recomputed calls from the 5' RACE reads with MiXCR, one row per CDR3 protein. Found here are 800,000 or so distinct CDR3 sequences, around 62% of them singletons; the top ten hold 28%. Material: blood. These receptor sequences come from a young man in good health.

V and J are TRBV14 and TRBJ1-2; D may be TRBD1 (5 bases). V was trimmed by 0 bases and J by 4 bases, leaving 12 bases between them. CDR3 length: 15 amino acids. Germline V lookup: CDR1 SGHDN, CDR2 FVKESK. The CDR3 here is CASSQDLQGLYGYTF. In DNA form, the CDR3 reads TGTGCCAGCAGCCAAGACCTGCAGGGACTCTATGGCTACACCTTC.

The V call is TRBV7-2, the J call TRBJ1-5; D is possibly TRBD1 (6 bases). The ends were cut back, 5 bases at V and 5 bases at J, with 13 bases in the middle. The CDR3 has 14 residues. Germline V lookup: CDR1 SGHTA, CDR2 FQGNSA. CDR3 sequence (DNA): TGTGCCAGCAGCGCGGACAGTCATTATCAGCCCCAGCATTTT. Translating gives CASSADSHYQPQHF.

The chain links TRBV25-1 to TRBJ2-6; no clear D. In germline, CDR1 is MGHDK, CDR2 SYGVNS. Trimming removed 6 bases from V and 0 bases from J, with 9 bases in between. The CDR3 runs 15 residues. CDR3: CASSSPYSGANVLTF. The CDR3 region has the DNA TGTGCCAGCAGCTCTCCGTACTCTGGGGCCAACGTCCTGACTTTC.

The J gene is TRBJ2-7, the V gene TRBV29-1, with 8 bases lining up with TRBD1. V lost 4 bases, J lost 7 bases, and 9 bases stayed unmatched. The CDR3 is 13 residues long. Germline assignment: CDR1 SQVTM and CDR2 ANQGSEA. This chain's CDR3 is CSVADRGRWEQYF. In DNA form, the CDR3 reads TGCAGCGTTGCCGACAGGGGAAGATGGGAGCAGTACTTC.

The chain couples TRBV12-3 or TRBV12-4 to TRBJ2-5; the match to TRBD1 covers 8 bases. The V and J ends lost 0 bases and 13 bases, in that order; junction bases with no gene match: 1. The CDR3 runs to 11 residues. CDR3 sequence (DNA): TGTGCCAGCAGTTTAGCGGGACAGGCGTACTTC. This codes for CASSLAGQAYF.

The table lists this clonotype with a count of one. The CDR3 here is CSATRTSGVETQYF. The CDR3 DNA is TGCAGTGCTACCAGGACTAGCGGGGTGGAGACCCAGTACTTC. The chain is built from TRBV20-1 and TRBJ2-5; 12 nucleotides align to TRBD2. This CDR3 comprises 14 residues. From germline, CDR1 is DFQATT and CDR2 SNEGSKA (reference sequence). J was trimmed by 5 bases and V by 4 bases; bases with no gene match: 5.

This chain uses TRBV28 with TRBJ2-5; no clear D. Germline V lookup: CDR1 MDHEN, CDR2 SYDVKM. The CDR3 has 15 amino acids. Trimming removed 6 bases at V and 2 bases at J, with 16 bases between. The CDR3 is CASRSGGHQQETQYF. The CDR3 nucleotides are TGTGCCAGCAGGTCGGGCGGCCACCAACAAGAGACCCAGTACTTC.

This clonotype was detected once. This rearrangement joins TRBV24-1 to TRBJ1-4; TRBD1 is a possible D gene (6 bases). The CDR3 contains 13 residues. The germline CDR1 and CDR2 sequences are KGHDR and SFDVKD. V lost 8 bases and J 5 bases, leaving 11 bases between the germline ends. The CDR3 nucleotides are TGTGCCACCACCAGGGGTGGGAATGAAAAACTGTTTTTT. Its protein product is CATTRGGNEKLFF.

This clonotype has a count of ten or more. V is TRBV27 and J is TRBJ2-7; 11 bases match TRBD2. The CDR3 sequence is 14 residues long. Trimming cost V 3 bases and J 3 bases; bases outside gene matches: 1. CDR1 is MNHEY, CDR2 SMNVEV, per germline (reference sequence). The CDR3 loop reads CASSLTSGVYEQYF. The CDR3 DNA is TGTGCCAGCAGTTTGACTAGCGGGGTCTACGAGCAGTACTTC.

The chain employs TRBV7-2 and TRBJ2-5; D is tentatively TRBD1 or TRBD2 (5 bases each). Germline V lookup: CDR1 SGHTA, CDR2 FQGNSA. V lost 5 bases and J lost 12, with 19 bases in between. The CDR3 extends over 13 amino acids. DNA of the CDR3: TGTGCCAGCAGCGCACTAAACGGGGCAGAGGAGTACTTC. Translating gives CASSALNGAEEYF.

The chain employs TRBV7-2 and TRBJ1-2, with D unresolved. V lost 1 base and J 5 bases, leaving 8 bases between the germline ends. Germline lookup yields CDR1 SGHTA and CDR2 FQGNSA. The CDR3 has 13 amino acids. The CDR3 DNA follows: TGTGCCAGCAGCTTAGACGGGGAGTATGGCTACACCTTC. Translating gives CASSLDGEYGYTF.

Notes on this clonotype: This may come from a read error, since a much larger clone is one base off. The CDR3 DNA is TGTGCCAGCAGTTCCACTGAGGGATTGGAGACCCTGTACTTC. Residues: CASSSTEGLETLYF. V and J are TRBV28 and TRBJ2-5; tentative D call: TRBD2 (5 bases). The CDR3 spans 14 residues. The germline gives CDR1 MDHEN, CDR2 SYDVKM.

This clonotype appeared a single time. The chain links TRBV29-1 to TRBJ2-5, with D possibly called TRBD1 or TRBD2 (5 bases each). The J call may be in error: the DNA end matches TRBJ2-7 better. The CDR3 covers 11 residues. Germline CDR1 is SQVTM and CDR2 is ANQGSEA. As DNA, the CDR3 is TGCAGCGTTGATGAGGGACACGAGCAGTACTTC. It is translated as CSVDEGHEQYF.

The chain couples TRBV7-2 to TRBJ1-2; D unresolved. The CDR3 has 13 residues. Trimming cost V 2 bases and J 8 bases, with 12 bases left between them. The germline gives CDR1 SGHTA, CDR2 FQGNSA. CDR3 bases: TGTGCCAGCAGCTTAACCTCGGGGAAAGGCTACACCTTC. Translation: CASSLTSGKGYTF.

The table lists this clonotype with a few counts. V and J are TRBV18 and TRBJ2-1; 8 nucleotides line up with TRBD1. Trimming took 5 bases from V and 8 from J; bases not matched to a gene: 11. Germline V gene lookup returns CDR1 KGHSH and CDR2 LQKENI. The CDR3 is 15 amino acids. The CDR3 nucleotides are TGTGCCAGCTCAGATCGGACAGGGAGTACGCATGAGCAGTTCTTC. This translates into CASSDRTGSTHEQFF.

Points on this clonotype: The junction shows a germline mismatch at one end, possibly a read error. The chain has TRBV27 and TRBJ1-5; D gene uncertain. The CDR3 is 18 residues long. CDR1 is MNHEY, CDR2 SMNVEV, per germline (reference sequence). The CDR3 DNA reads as TGTGCCAGCAGTTTAATGGCTCCCCCATTGCTTAGCAATCCGCCCCAGCATTTT. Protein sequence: CASSLMAPPLLSNPPQHF.

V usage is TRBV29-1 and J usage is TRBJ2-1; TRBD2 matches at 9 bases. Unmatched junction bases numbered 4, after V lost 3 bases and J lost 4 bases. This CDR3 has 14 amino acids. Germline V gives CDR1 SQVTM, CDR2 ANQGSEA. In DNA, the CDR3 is TGCAGCGTTGAGGGTAGCGGGGGTTACAATGAGCAGTTCTTC. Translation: CSVEGSGGYNEQFF.

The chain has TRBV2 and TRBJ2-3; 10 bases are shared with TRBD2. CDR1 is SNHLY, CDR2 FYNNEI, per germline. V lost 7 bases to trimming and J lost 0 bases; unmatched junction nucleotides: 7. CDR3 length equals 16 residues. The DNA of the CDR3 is TGTGCCAGCAAAGGGACTAGCGACCTTAGCACAGATACGCAGTATTTT. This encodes CASKGTSDLSTDTQYF.